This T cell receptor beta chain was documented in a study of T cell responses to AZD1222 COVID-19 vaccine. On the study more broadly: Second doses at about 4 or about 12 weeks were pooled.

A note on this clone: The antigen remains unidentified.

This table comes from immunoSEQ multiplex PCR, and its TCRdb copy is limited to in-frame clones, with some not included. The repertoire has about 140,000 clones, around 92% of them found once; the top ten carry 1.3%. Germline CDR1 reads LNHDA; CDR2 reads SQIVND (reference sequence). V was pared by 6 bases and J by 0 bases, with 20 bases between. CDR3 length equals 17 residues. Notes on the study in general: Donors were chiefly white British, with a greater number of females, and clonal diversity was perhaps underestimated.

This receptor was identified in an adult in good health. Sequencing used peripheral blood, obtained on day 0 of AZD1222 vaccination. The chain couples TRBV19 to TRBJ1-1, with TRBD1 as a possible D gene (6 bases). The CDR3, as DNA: TGTGCCAGTAGAGCCCTCATCTGGACAGACATGAACACTGAAGCTTTCTTT. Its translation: CASRALIWTDMNTEAFF. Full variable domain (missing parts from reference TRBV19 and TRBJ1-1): DGGITQSPKYLFRKEGQNVTLSCEQNLNHDAMYWYRQDPGQGLRLIYYSQIVNDFQKGDIAEGYSVSREKKESFPLTVTSAQKNPTAFYLCASRALIWTDMNTEAFFGQGTRLTVV.